Below, one TCR beta chain is given with its context. This specimen comes from a study of cytomegalovirus exposure and HLA in healthy donors. The CDR3 loop spans 14 amino acids. Germline V gene sequence: CDR1 SGHRS, CDR2 YFSETQ. V shed 0 bases and J shed 6 bases, with 9 bases lying between them. The primer mix had 60 Vbeta and 13 Jbeta primers. Using immunoSEQ multiplex PCR, the repertoire was profiled, and TCRdb retains in-frame clones only, with some absent. The table records about 270,000 clones, 72% of them present only once. This sequence originates from a female donor in good health and CMV-seronegative. Sequencing was performed on PBMCs. This rearrangement joins TRBV5-1 to TRBJ2-2; tentatively, D is TRBD1 (5 bases). CDR3 nucleotide sequence: TGCGCCAGCAGCTTGGCAGGGCTCGCCGGGGAGCTGTTTTTT. Its translation: CASSLAGLAGELFF.